Detailed here is one T cell receptor beta chain. The method was immunoSEQ multiplex PCR; TCRdb's version includes in-frame clones alone and lacks a portion of them. The sample shows 500,000 to 750,000 clones, around nine tenths of them seen only once. This entry is derived from a study of shared T cell receptors in the human thymus. These data were also reused for a study on human thymus T cells. In that study: Samples came from healthy Finnish infants during open corrective cardiac surgery. Resected material from corrective heart surgery provided the thymus tissue analysed. There appeared to be biased usage of V and J genes in thymic and blood repertoires. Related work found strong thymic repertoire overlap between unrelated individuals.

The sequence was collected from a boy under three years old with a congenital heart defect. Sample: thymocytes.

CDR3 nucleotide sequence: TGTGCCAGTACCGACCTTCAGGGGCTTCGTCTATCTGGGGCCAACGTCCTGACTTTC. Translated, it gives CASTDLQGLRLSGANVLTF. J is TRBJ2-6 and V is TRBV19; a weak D match, TRBD1 (6 bases). Germline V gene lookup returns CDR1 LNHDA and CDR2 SQIVND (reference sequence). V was shortened by 7 bases and J by 1 base, with 23 bases between the two germline ends. The CDR3 is 19 amino acids. Filled out from reference TRBV19 and TRBJ2-6, the complete variable domain reads DGGITQSPKYLFRKEGQNVTLSCEQNLNHDAMYWYRQDPGQGLRLIYYSQIVNDFQKGDIAEGYSVSREKKESFPLTVTSAQKNPTAFYLCASTDLQGLRLSGANVLTFGAGSRLTVL.